This TCR beta chain was found in a study of T cell repertoires in cytomegalovirus infection. TCRdb independently ran MiXCR on the reads; one entry per CDR3 protein. In the table there are roughly 640,000 distinct CDR3 sequences, approximately 24% of which are singletons. Germline values: CDR1 SGHDT, CDR2 YYEEEE. This CDR3 is built from 13 residues. Trimming stripped 7 bases from V and 7 bases from J, with 15 bases between. The sample taken for sequencing was CD8+ T cells from PBMCs. The chain uses TRBV5-6 and TRBJ2-1; D is tentatively TRBD1 or TRBD2 (7 bases each). This receptor was obtained from a human donor in good health (CMV status not recorded). Some clones in this sample may be carry-over from other donors' samples. CDR3 sequence reads: CASPGGEGNEQFF. In nucleotides, the CDR3 is TGTGCCAGCCCAGGGGGGGAGGGGAATGAGCAGTTCTTC.